These T cell receptor beta chains were read from a single sample in a study of blood T cell repertoires in COVID-19. The assay was immunoSEQ multiplex PCR, and TCRdb's table has in-frame clones only and misses some. The data contain roughly 250,000 clones, around 84% of them singletons. Sequenced material: PBMCs or T cells enriched from blood (not recorded which). The receptors were sampled from a woman aged 45 to 65 who had recovered from COVID-19. Both conserved end residues are part of each CDR3. Each record gives: J gene, clone size, D gene, CDR3 length, V gene, CDR3 DNA, CDR3 protein. D genes are given only for firm matches. Expanded clones are given a class, and other clones once, few, many or no size at all.

>TRBJ2-5|.|TRBD1|15|TRBV18
TGTGCCAGCTCACCACAGGGACAGGGTTTTGAGACCCAGTACTTC
CASSPQGQGFETQYF
>TRBJ1-5|.|TRBD1|14|TRBV5-1
TGCGCCAGCAGCCCCGGGACAGGGAGTCAGCCCCAGCATTTT
CASSPGTGSQPQHF
>TRBJ1-3|.|TRBD1|20|TRBV28
TGTGCCAGCAACTCCCTCGGGACAGGGTTTGCGTCGATCTCTGGAAACACCATATATTTT
CASNSLGTGFASISGNTIYF
>TRBJ1-1|.|.|13|TRBV29-1
TGCAGCGGGGGCCTAGGGGATGGCACTGAAGCTTTCTTT
CSGGLGDGTEAFF
>TRBJ1-3|.|.|16|TRBV4-2
TGTGCCAGCAGCCAGAGGTCCCAAAATTCTGGAAACACCATATATTTT
CASSQRSQNSGNTIYF
>TRBJ2-3|.|.|12|TRBV11-2
TGTGCCAGCAGCCCAAGAGGGGATACGCAGTATTTT
CASSPRGDTQYF
>TRBJ1-2|.|TRBD1|20|TRBV7-4
TGTGCCAGCAGCTCATTATATAGATCCGGGACAGGGGTTTCTTTAGGTGGCTACACCTTC
CASSSLYRSGTGVSLGGYTF
>TRBJ1-4|.|TRBD1|13|TRBV6-5
TGTGCCAGCAGGGACAGGTTGGGCGAAAAACTGTTTTTT
CASRDRLGEKLFF
>TRBJ2-7|.|TRBD1|14|TRBV7-9
TGTGCCAGCAGCTGGGGACAGGGGTTTTACGAGCAGTACTTC
CASSWGQGFYEQYF
>TRBJ2-7|.|TRBD1|11|TRBV28
TGTGCCATAACAGGGGACTACGAGCAGTACTTC
CAITGDYEQYF
>TRBJ2-6|once|TRBD2|16|TRBV24-1
TGTGCCACCAGTGATACGGGAGGAGTTGGGGCCAACGTCCTGACTTTC
CATSDTGGVGANVLTF
>TRBJ1-1|many|TRBD1|14|TRBV4-2
TGTGCCAGCACCCAGGGGGGGGTGAACACTGAAGCTTTCTTT
CASTQGGVNTEAFF
>TRBJ2-7|.|.|14|TRBV27
TGTGCCAGCAGTTTACTTCGGGGGTCCCTCGAGCAGTACTTC
CASSLLRGSLEQYF
>TRBJ2-3|.|TRBD2|14|TRBV4-1
TGCGCCAGCAGCCGAGGACTAGCAGCAGATACGCAGTATTTT
CASSRGLAADTQYF
>TRBJ1-2|.|.|14|TRBV9
TGTGCCAGCAGCGTAGATCCGGGTTCCTATGGCTACACCTTC
CASSVDPGSYGYTF